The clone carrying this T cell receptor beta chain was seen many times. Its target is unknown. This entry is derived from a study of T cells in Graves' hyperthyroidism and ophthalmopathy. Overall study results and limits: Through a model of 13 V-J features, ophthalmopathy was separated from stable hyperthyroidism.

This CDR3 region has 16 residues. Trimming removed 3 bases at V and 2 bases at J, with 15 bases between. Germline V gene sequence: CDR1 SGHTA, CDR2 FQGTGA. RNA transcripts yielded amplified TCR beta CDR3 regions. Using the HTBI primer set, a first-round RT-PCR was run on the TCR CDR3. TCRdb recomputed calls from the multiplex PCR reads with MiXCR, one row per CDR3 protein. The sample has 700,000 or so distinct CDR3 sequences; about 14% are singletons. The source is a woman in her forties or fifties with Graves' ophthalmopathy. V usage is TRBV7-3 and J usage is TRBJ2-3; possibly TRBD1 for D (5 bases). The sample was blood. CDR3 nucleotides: TGTGCCAGCAGCTTCCAACGAGCAGGGATCACAGATACGCAGTATTTT. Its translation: CASSFQRAGITDTQYF.